This TCR beta chain was profiled in a study of siplizumab effects on memory and regulatory T cells. This clone is a singleton in its sample. Trimming took 0 bases from V and 2 from J, leaving 9 bases between them. CDR3 length: 15 residues. CDR1 is SGHVS and CDR2 is FQNEAQ in the germline V gene. Clones were read by immunoSEQ multiplex PCR, and TCRdb kept only the in-frame ones, dropping some. The table lists around 110,000 clones, roughly 94% of them singletons, with approximately 1.8% in the top ten. The chain is built from TRBV7-8 and TRBJ2-3, with TRBD2 as a possible D gene (6 bases). The sequencing input was non-Treg CD4+ T cells sorted from blood. This clonotype originated in a human donor in good health. Here the CDR3 reads CASSLAERATDTQYF. Here the CDR3 DNA reads TGTGCCAGCAGCTTAGCTGAGCGGGCCACAGATACGCAGTATTTT.